This T cell receptor beta chain was identified during a study of OX40 agonist ivuxolimab in advanced cancers. Study as a whole: Averaging 60 years in age, with a range of about 23 to 90, the cohort was around 87% male. Previous treatment with anti-PD-1, anti-PD-L1 or anti-CTLA-4 therapy was allowed; more than 35% had received some. Notes on the study in general: On average, CD8+ T cells had more expanded clones than CD4+.

Worth noting for this clone: Its specificity is unknown.

V was cut by 4 bases and J by 3 bases, with 17 bases left in between. CDR3 length: 15 amino acids. CDR1 SGHNT and CDR2 YYREEE come from the germline V gene (reference sequence). Autoimmune disease history or systemic immunosuppression led to patient exclusion. Sequenced by immunoSEQ multiplex PCR; TCRdb stores in-frame clones only, minus some. This table holds about 130,000 clones, 90% found once. The sequences come from CD4+ or CD8+ T cells sorted from blood, collected in a trial of the OX40 agonist ivuxolimab. This TCR was recovered from an adult with an advanced solid tumor such as melanoma, head and neck, liver or kidney cancer. The V gene is TRBV5-4, the J gene TRBJ2-7, with D perhaps assigned TRBD1 or TRBD2 (5 bases each). The CDR3: CASSGSGTGHYEQYF. CDR3 DNA sequence: TGTGCCAGCAGCGGGAGCGGAACAGGACACTACGAGCAGTACTTC. The full variable domain, with the rest looked up from reference TRBV5-4 and TRBJ2-7, is ETGVTQSPTHLIKTRGQQVTLRCSSQSGHNTVSWYQQALGQGPQFIFQYYREEENGRGNFPPRFSGLQFPNYSSELNVNALELDDSALYLCASSGSGTGHYEQYFGPGTRLTVT.